The 10 T cell receptor beta chains in this list originate from one sample, sequenced in a study of T cells in Graves' hyperthyroidism and ophthalmopathy. Amplified regions were TCR beta CDR3 sequences from RNA transcripts. RT-PCR in the first round (using the HTBI primer set) targeted the TCR CDR3. TCRdb processed the multiplex PCR reads anew with MiXCR; each CDR3 protein has one entry. Of over 150,000 distinct CDR3 sequences listed, about 17% were seen once; the top ten hold around 48%. Material for sequencing was blood. The receptor set was obtained from a woman between 45 and 60 years old with Graves' hyperthyroidism.

This clonotype has more than one count but fewer than ten. V and J are TRBV20-1 and TRBJ2-1, with 12 bases matching TRBD2. This CDR3 is 13 amino acids long. Germline values: CDR1 DFQATT, CDR2 SNEGSKA (reference sequence). V shed 6 bases and J 7 bases; nucleotides not matched to a gene: 4. DNA for the CDR3: TGCAGTGCCCGAGGACTAGCGGGGAATGAGCAGTTCTTC. It yields the protein CSARGLAGNEQFF.

This clonotype was recorded only once. The chain carries TRBV27 and TRBJ2-1, with D perhaps matching TRBD2 (5 bases). This CDR3 is built from 14 residues. Germline V lookup: CDR1 MNHEY, CDR2 SMNVEV (reference sequence). The V gene lost 7 bases and the J gene lost 9 bases, with 19 bases spanning the gap. The CDR3 sequence: CASMGSGRVGEQFF. Here the CDR3 DNA reads TGTGCCAGCATGGGAAGCGGCCGTGTAGGTGAGCAGTTCTTC.

Ten or more counts support this clonotype. The rearrangement uses TRBV12-3 or TRBV12-4 and TRBJ2-7; 8 bases match TRBD2. After removal of 6 bases from V and 0 bases from J, the junction contained 4 bases not matched to a gene. This CDR3 has 14 residues. Here the CDR3 reads CASRPSGSSYEQYF. The CDR3 DNA sequence: TGTGCCAGCAGACCCAGCGGGAGCTCCTACGAGCAGTACTTC.

Of note for this clonotype: At one end, the junction sequence differs from germline, possibly due to a read error. This chain links TRBV5-1 with TRBJ2-5; 10 nucleotides agree with TRBD1. CDR1 is SGHRS, CDR2 YFSETQ, per germline. CDR3 length: 14 amino acids. CDR3 coding DNA: TGCGCCAGCAGCTTGGCCGACAGGGGGCGCGCCCCCGACTTC. This gives the protein CASSLADRGRAPDF.

This clonotype has at least ten counts. This chain joins TRBV2 and TRBJ2-5, with D possibly TRBD2 on 6 matching bases. The CDR3 is 15 residues long. Trimming stripped 1 base from V and 5 bases from J, with 14 bases between. Germline lookup yields CDR1 SNHLY and CDR2 FYNNEI. The DNA for the CDR3 is TGTGCCAGCAGTGAAGAAGTAGCGGAAAGGGAGACCCAGTACTTC. Protein sequence: CASSEEVAERETQYF.

The rearrangement joins TRBV29-1 to TRBJ2-3, with 7 bases aligning to TRBD1. There are 13 residues in the CDR3. From germline, CDR1 is SQVTM and CDR2 ANQGSEA. V trimming: 7 bases; J trimming: 4 bases; junction bases outside the gene matches: 8. The CDR3 here is CSGIDRVADTQYF. The CDR3 bases are TGCAGCGGCATCGACAGGGTGGCAGATACGCAGTATTTT.

The rearrangement uses TRBV7-3 and TRBJ2-7; D is undetermined. From germline, CDR1 is SGHTA and CDR2 FQGTGA. The V and J ends lost 2 bases and 4 bases respectively, with 15 bases between them. This CDR3 comprises 15 residues. CDR3 nucleotides: TGTGCCAGCAGCTTATCGGTCGGAGAGGAATACGAGCAGTACTTC. Residues: CASSLSVGEEYEQYF.

This clonotype has just a few counts. The chain joins TRBV9 to TRBJ2-1, with 10 nucleotides matching TRBD2. Germline V lookup: CDR1 SGDLS, CDR2 YYNGEE. This CDR3 comprises 16 residues. With 4 bases clipped from V and 4 bases from J, the junction kept 8 bases outside the gene matches. DNA of the CDR3: TGTGCCAGCAGCACTCGGCTAGCGGGAGTGTACAATGAGCAGTTCTTC. It encodes CASSTRLAGVYNEQFF.

This clonotype came up many times. V and J are TRBV20-1 and TRBJ2-7; D may be TRBD2 (5 bases). This CDR3 is 14 amino acids long. Trimming stripped 3 bases from V and 3 bases from J, with 15 bases between. Germline lookup yields CDR1 DFQATT and CDR2 SNEGSKA (reference sequence). CDR3 sequence reads: CSASLYSRDYEQYF. The CDR3 DNA reads as TGCAGTGCTAGTCTCTATAGCCGGGACTACGAGCAGTACTTC.

The J gene is TRBJ2-2, the V gene TRBV5-6; 7 bases align to TRBD2. Germline values: CDR1 SGHDT, CDR2 YYEEEE. The CDR3 extends over 15 amino acids. With V trimmed by 0 bases and J by 5 bases, 4 bases remained unmatched. CDR3: CASSLVSGLTGELFF. The DNA of the CDR3 is TGTGCCAGCAGCTTGGTTAGCGGGTTAACCGGGGAGCTGTTTTTT.